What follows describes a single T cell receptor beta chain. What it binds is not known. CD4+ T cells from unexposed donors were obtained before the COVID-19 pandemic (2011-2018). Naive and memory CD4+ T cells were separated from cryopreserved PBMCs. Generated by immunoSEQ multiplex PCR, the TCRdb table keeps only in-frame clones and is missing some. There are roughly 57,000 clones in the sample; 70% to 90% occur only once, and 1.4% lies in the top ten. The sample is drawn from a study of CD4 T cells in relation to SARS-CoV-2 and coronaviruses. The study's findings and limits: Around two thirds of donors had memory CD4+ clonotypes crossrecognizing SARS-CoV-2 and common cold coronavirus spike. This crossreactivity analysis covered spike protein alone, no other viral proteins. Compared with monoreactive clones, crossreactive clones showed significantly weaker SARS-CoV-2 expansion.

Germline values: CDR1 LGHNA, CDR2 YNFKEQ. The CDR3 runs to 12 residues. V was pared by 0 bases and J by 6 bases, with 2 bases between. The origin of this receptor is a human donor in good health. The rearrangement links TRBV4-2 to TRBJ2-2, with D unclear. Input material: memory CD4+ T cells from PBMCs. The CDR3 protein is CASSQDAGELFF. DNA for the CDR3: TGTGCCAGCAGCCAAGATGCCGGGGAGCTGTTTTTT.